What follows describes a single T cell receptor (beta chain). The antigen it binds to is not known. No base quality values were provided; no much bigger clone lies one nucleotide off. The donors were roughly 40 Caucasian individuals from Russia, aged roughly 6 to 100 years, who were systemically healthy. Each donor gave ten milliliters of peripheral blood, collected into EDTA-treated Vacutainer tubes. PBMCs were isolated by Ficoll-Paque density-gradient centrifugation, with at least 7 million obtained per sample. Total RNA was extracted from PBMCs with Trizol reagent, with at least 6 micrograms obtained per sample. For every donor, an aliquot of PBMCs went through flow cytometry to measure the percentages of naive CD45RAhigh/CD27high T cells. The source of the sample is a study of blood T cells in healthy people across ages (dated by TCRdb to between 2015 and 2016). At the level of the whole study: In model experiments, template switching captured about one uniquely barcoded TCR beta cDNA molecule for every two T cells. The study measured age-related changes in TCR beta repertoire diversity using deep sequencing normalized with unique cDNA molecular identifiers. The donors were divided into four age groups: young (average approximately 17 years), middle-aged (about 41), aged (approximately 62) and long-lived (around 87). Donors of different ages were randomly distributed across sequencing lanes to avoid experimental bias. Using the same blood draw, the study looked at two additional independent replicas of 1 million unique cDNA reads for two donors, one aged 18 to 30 and the other aged 80 or older. Overall results and qualifications from the work: Estimates of total diversity based on one million sequenced T cells were regarded as lower bounds and as underestimates. Observed TCR beta diversity per million T cells fell roughly linearly with age, and a significant reduction was already apparent by age around 44. Compared with the aged group, more naive CD4+ T cells, fewer expanded clones and increased TCR diversity were shown by the long-lived group, suggesting age selection. The CMV infection status of donors was not known, potentially confounding age-related changes in expanded clonotypes. Since profiling was done on bulk unsorted PBMCs, naive and antigen-experienced compartments could not be conclusively compared. The percentage of naive T cells measured by flow cytometry correlated strongly with observed TCR beta diversity.

The library was made by 5' RACE. A second roughly 6 to 12 cycle PCR used a sample-barcoded 5' primer and a J-beta primer mix. A unique molecular identifier was introduced onto each TCR beta cDNA molecule by a template-switch 5' adaptor carrying 12 random nucleotides. Each sample yielded at least 2.5 million CDR3-containing paired-end reads. First-strand cDNA was synthesized from all RNA with the Mint cDNA synthesis kit, primed by a TRBC-specific oligonucleotide. Following uracil-DNA glycosylase treatment, all cDNA underwent a first 18-cycle PCR with the universal primers M1SS and BC2_uni_R. The authors processed their data as follows. For normalization, 1 million high-quality reads were randomly selected from each sample, with every read carrying a distinct molecular identifier. Instead of being binned into consensus sequences, reads that shared molecular identifiers were thrown out. CDR3 identification, clonotype clustering and error correction used MiTCR with a Q25 quality threshold and the strictest error-elimination algorithm. A nonparametric unseen species model with Euler transformation was used to estimate a lower bound on total TCR beta diversity. TCRdb ran its own pipeline on the public reads, namely fastp trimming at Q25 and MiXCR clone calling, and kept in-frame beta chains. Identical CDR3 protein sequences are pooled into one entry, listed with their most common genes and DNA. The V and J calls follow TCRdb's processing rather than the paper's. In all, the sample holds roughly 1.9 million distinct CDR3 sequences, and 35% to 50% of those were seen once. The ten top clones hold about 21% of the sample.

Sequencing used blood. This TCR was sampled from a human donor in good health.

The nucleotide sequence is TGTGCCAGCAGAAAAACAACAGGGGAAAATCAGCCCCAGCATTTT. This yields the protein CASRKTTGENQPQHF. The chain is made from TRBV21-1 and TRBJ1-5; the table's TRBD1 call for D was not verified on the DNA. TRBV21-1 represents a pseudogene. The CDR3 measures 15 amino acids from cysteine to phenylalanine. Only the CDR3 part of the read is kept: 45 bases, read in frame from the first base.